This T cell receptor (beta chain) was sequenced during a study of T cell responses to AZD1222 COVID-19 vaccine. Study-wide results and caveats: There were mostly white British donors and more females than males, and clonal diversity was possibly underestimated. Unmutated regions of variants are reportedly targeted by nearly half of spike-specific TCRs. Sampling that yielded the repertoires occurred only after the peak T cell response.

As concerns this clone: What it binds is unknown.

Data came from immunoSEQ multiplex PCR; TCRdb stores just in-frame clones and leaves some out. Here the sample spans some 150,000 clones, approximately 89% being singletons. The CDR3 is made up of 15 amino acids. Per the germline V gene, CDR1 is MDHEN and CDR2 is SYDVKM. V dropped 4 bases and J dropped 6; count of bases not matched to a gene: 7. This specimen consisted of peripheral blood, obtained on day 0 of AZD1222 vaccination. This chain joins TRBV28 and TRBJ1-1; 11 bases fit TRBD1. The sequence was collected from an adult in good health. CDR3 bases: TGTGCCAGCAGTTCTTCCGGGACAGGGGGAGCTGAAGCTTTCTTT. Protein sequence: CASSSSGTGGAEAFF.